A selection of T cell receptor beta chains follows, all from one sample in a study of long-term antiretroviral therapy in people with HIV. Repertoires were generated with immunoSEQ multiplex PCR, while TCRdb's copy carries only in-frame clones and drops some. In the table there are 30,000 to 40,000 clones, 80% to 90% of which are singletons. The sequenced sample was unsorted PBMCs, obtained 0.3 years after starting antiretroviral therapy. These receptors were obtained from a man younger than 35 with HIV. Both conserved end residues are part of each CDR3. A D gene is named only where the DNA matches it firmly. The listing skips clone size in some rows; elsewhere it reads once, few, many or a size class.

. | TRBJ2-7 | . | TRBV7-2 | CASSPSQGRTYEQYF | TGTGCCAGCAGCCCCAGCCAGGGGCGGACCTACGAGCAGTACTTC
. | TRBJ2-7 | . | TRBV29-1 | CSVSEGFSDEQYF | TGCAGCGTCTCCGAGGGTTTTAGCGACGAGCAGTACTTC
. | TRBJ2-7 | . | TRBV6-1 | CASSERGYEQYF | TGTGCCAGCAGTGAACGGGGTTACGAGCAGTACTTC
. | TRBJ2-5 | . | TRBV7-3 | CASSLTRQETQYF | TGTGCCAGCAGCTTAACTCGGCAAGAGACCCAGTACTTC
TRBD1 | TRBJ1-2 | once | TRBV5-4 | CASTPGGGQGVRYGYTF | TGTGCCAGCACCCCGGGGGGGGGACAGGGGGTCCGATATGGCTACACCTTC
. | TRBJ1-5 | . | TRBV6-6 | CASRRDQPQHF | TGTGCCAGCAGACGCGATCAGCCCCAGCATTTT
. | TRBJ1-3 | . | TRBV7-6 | CASSERGVGSGNTIYF | TGTGCCAGCAGCGAGAGGGGTGTGGGATCTGGAAACACCATATATTTT
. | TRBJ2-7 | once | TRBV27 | CASSSTDGYSYEQYF | TGTGCCAGCAGTTCTACGGACGGTTATTCCTACGAGCAGTACTTC
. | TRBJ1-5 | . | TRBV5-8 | CASSLEGRRSHQPQHF | TGTGCCAGCAGCTTGGAAGGACGGAGGTCTCATCAGCCCCAGCATTTT
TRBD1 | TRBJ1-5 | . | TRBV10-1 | CASSEQGAQPQHF | TGCGCCAGCAGTGAACAGGGGGCACAGCCCCAGCATTTT
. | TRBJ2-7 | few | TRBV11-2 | CASSSTDKSSYEQYF | TGTGCCAGCAGCTCCACGGACAAAAGCTCCTACGAGCAGTACTTC